The next 9 T cell receptor beta chains were all read from a single sample in a study of blood T cell repertoires in COVID-19. Clones were read by immunoSEQ multiplex PCR, and TCRdb kept only the in-frame ones, dropping some. The sample records approximately 260,000 clones, roughly 88% being singletons. Specimen: peripheral blood. The receptor set was obtained from a woman aged 70-85 years with COVID-19, enrolled during active disease.

V is TRBV6-5 and J is TRBJ2-2; 10 nucleotides align to TRBD2. This CDR3 comprises 14 residues. Germline V gene data show CDR1 as MNHEY and CDR2 as SVGAGI. The CDR3 nucleotides read TGTGCAGTTACCAGCGGGAGGGTCACCGGGGAGCTGTTTTTT. It yields the protein CAVTSGRVTGELFF.

This chain's CDR3 is CASSSQDYEQYF. The CDR3 DNA reads TGTGCCAGCAGCTCACAGGATTACGAGCAGTACTTC. J is TRBJ2-7 and V is TRBV7-2; D possibly corresponds to TRBD1 (5 bases). The V gene's germline CDR1 is SGHTA and CDR2 FQGNSA. The CDR3 length is 12 residues. Trimming left V 4 bases short and J 4 bases short, with 8 bases between. Supplemented by reference TRBV7-2 and TRBJ2-7, the full variable domain reads GAGVSQSPSNKVTEKGKDVELRCDPISGHTALYWYRQSLGQGLEFLIYFQGNSAPDKSGLPSDRFSAERTGGSVSTLTIQRTQQEDSAVYLCASSSQDYEQYFGPGTRLTVT.

V and J are TRBV28 and TRBJ1-2; 7 nucleotides align to TRBD1. The germline V gene encodes CDR1 MDHEN and CDR2 SYDVKM. This CDR3 comprises 14 residues. V lost 6 bases and J lost 4; bases outside the gene matches: 8. For the CDR3, the DNA is TGTGCCAGCAGCCGGGACAGAAATCTCTATGGCTACACCTTC. It codes for CASSRDRNLYGYTF.

The chain combines TRBV5-1 with TRBJ2-1; 11 positions match TRBD2. There are 18 residues in the CDR3. With V trimmed by 4 bases and J by 8 bases, 17 bases remained unmatched. The V gene's germline CDR1 is SGHRS and CDR2 YFSETQ. CDR3 coding DNA: TGCGCCAGCAGCCCGGGGGGGTTAGCGGGAGGGATCGGCCATGAGCAGTTCTTC. Translating it yields CASSPGGLAGGIGHEQFF.

This clone was observed a handful of times. This chain connects TRBV6-1 to TRBJ2-7; possible D gene TRBD2, 5 bases. V lost 3 bases and J 2 bases, leaving 5 bases between the germline ends. Germline CDR1 reads MNHNS; CDR2 reads SASEGT. This CDR3 is built from 12 residues. The CDR3 nucleotides are TGTGCCAGCAGTGACGGGACCTACGAGCAGTACTTC. Its translation is CASSDGTYEQYF.

The rearrangement joins TRBV12-3 or TRBV12-4 to TRBJ1-1; D remains ambiguous. V was pared by 2 bases and J by 2 bases, with 6 bases between. The CDR3 has 13 amino acids. The CDR3 coding sequence is TGTGCCAGCAGTTTATCAGGTAACACTGAAGCTTTCTTT. Its protein is CASSLSGNTEAFF.

This clone was picked up one time. V is TRBV10-2 and J is TRBJ2-7, with D possibly matching TRBD1 (6 bases). CDR3 length: 14 residues. The V end lost 5 bases, the J end lost 4 bases, and 15 bases lay between the germline ends. CDR1 and CDR2 (germline): WSHSY, SAAADI. DNA for the CDR3: TGCGCCAGCAGTCGTCCGGGACAAAGATACGAGCAGTACTTC. It yields the protein CASSRPGQRYEQYF.

The V gene is TRBV18, the J gene TRBJ2-5; 9 nucleotides agree with TRBD2. V trimming: 4 bases; J trimming: 5 bases; junction bases outside the gene matches: 8. The CDR3 has 15 amino acids. Germline V gene data show CDR1 as KGHSH and CDR2 as LQKENI. CDR3 protein: CASSRLAGSAETQYF. For the CDR3, the DNA is TGTGCCAGCTCACGGCTAGCGGGATCAGCGGAGACCCAGTACTTC.

This clone was observed a single time. This chain uses TRBV7-2 with TRBJ2-1, with D perhaps TRBD2 (6 bases). The CDR3 covers 15 residues. Germline loops: CDR1 SGHTA, CDR2 FQGNSA. The V gene lost 5 bases and the J gene lost 1 base, with 12 bases spanning the gap. The CDR3 nucleotides are TGTGCCAGCAGCCTGCTCCGGGGGTCCTACAATGAGCAGTTCTTC. Translating it yields CASSLLRGSYNEQFF.